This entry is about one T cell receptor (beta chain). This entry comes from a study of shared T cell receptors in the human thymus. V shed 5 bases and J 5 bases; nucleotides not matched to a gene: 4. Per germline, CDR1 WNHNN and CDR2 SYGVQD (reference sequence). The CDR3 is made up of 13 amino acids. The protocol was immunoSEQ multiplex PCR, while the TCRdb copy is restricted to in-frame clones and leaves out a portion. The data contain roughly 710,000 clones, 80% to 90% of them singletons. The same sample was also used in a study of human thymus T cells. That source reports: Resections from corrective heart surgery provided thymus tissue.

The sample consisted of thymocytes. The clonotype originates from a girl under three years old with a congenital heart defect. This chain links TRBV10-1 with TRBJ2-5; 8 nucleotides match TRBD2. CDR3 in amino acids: CASSSGGTETQYF. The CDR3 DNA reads TGCGCCAGCAGTAGCGGGGGAACGGAGACCCAGTACTTC.